This T cell receptor (beta chain) was documented in a study of radiation and T cells in renal cell carcinoma (TCRdb year 2020). Broadly, across the study: TCR beta sequencing covered 50 or so samples in total, comprising around 25 tumors and roughly 27 peripheral blood samples. The final blood draw was performed at 4 weeks after radiation, at the same time as nephrectomy. In the approximately 57 samples combined, around 3.9 million unique CDR3 nucleotide sequences were found, encoding 2 million to 3 million unique CDR3 amino acid sequences. What the work shows at the level of the full study, not this receptor alone: Dynamics of the blood repertoire were not tracked past 4 weeks after treatment. With a single-armed trial design, the study had no way to address how radiation dose or scheduling affects the TCR repertoire. Because pretreatment tumor biopsies were not available, the study could not determine whether clonotypes were already present within the tumor at baseline. In blood, the top tumor clonotypes increased between baseline and 2 weeks post-radiation and then shrank by 4 weeks, which suggests that tumor-resident clones expanded only transiently.

Following the manufacturer's recommendations, the immunoSEQ kit was used to generate TCR beta libraries from genomic DNA. To prepare libraries, a first multiplex PCR with proprietary primers was run, followed by a second PCR that added unique barcodes, and a bead cleanup was done after each round. Each sample batch included a kit-provided positive control reaction and a negative control reaction. The final libraries were assessed on an Agilent 4200 TapeStation D1000 ScreenTape, pooled by volume, and quantified by qPCR. Sequencing was performed on an Illumina NextSeq500 using a MidOutput 150-cycle cartridge, with 156 Read1 cycles, 15 Index1 cycles, and the kit custom primers. The pooled library was loaded at 0.75 to 1 pM with an approximately 22% PhiX control spike-in. On the authors' methods: Vendor-processed data were analyzed in R, and a clonotype was defined as all T cells sharing the same CDR3 nucleotide sequence. For clone abundance analyses, frequencies were normalized to the 10,000 most abundant clones in each sample. Public T cell clones, which averaged fewer than five per sample, were excluded before analysis. A difference in abundance of at least 32-fold between compartments was used to define tumor-enriched and baseline blood-enriched clonotypes. A beta-binomial differential abundance model was applied to find clonotypes that expanded or contracted between blood time points. Similarity between tumor and blood repertoires was quantified using the Baroni-Urbani and Buser coefficient, and groups were compared with two-tailed Wilcoxon tests in R. TCRdb mirrors the immuneACCESS table, restricted to in-frame sequences. Some clones are absent from its copies; in checked studies, under half trace to an unresolved V gene, and the reason for the others is unknown. V and J calls and clone size are as listed in that table; D and trimming were resolved from the DNA. The sample data list 150,000 to 200,000 clones, and approximately 90% of these were observed just once. The ten largest account for approximately 10% of the sample.

V is trimmed back by 1 base and J by 10 bases, and the junction contains 2 bases that no gene match accounts for. CDR1 SGDLS and CDR2 YYNGEE are derived from the germline V gene. The CDR3 runs 13 amino acids, cysteine and phenylalanine included. Only the CDR3 region is kept as DNA, spanning 39 bases read in frame from base 1. The time point label on this specimen signifies: blood 4 weeks post-SBRT, at nephrectomy. In the paper's terms, the treatment or condition label means: 15 Gy SBRT to primary tumor, nephrectomy 4 weeks later. Samples were obtained from a clinical trial, in which 15 Gy stereotactic body radiation therapy was delivered to primary renal cell carcinomas and nephrectomy was performed 4 weeks later. To track tumor-enriched clonotypes, serial peripheral blood was sampled from radiation-treated patients at baseline and at 2 weeks and 4 weeks after SBRT. All patients had renal cell carcinoma with clear cell pathology. Genomic DNA for TCR sequencing was prepared using the QIAamp DNA Blood Mini Kit (Qiagen). The analyses included only samples that passed all quality control checks.

This clone was seen once. Its antigen is not yet known. Base qualities are missing; no much larger clone stands one base away. Here the chain combines TRBV9 and TRBJ2-1; TRBD2 agrees with 10 junctional bases. Sample: blood, taken from a patient whose treatment included radiotherapy and nephrectomy. The sequence was obtained from a woman aged 45-59 years with renal cell carcinoma. The CDR3 reads CASSVLAGVEQFF. In nucleotides, the sequence is TGTGCCAGCAGCGTACTAGCGGGGGTCGAGCAGTTCTTC. Supplemented by the reference TRBV9 and TRBJ2-1 proteins around the CDR3, the complete variable domain is DSGVTQTPKHLITATGQRVTLRCSPRSGDLSVYWYQQSLDQGLQFLIQYYNGEERAKGNILERFSAQQFPDLHSELNLSSLELGDSALYFCASSVLAGVEQFFGPGTRLTVL.